This T cell receptor beta chain appears in the sequencing data of a study of shared clonotypes between healthy human individuals. It was into CD45RA+ naive and CD45RA-negative memory subsets that the CD4+ cells were split. In the original workflow: ImmunoSEQ only sent back junction sequences with no quality scores, so filtering was done differently. Profiled with immunoSEQ multiplex PCR; TCRdb holds only in-frame clones, not every one. V, J and clone size were drawn from that table, and D and trimming were deduced from the DNA. The repertoire holds roughly 2.2 million clones, around 90% seen once, with 0.3% to 0.4% in the top ten. To note about this clone: The antigen is undetermined.

Findings of the study overall: Naive subsets generally exceeded memory subsets in estimated richness.

The germline gives CDR1 MNHEY, CDR2 SMNVEV (reference sequence). V lost 3 bases and J lost 3; bases outside the gene matches: 23. The CDR3 has 21 amino acids. The sample consisted of naive CD4+ T cells from PBMCs. Subset given: CD45RA+ positively selected. V gene TRBV27 combines with J gene TRBJ2-1; TRBD1 aligns across 7 bases. This receptor was taken from a man in his late teens or twenties in good health. Some clones in this sample may be carry-over from other donors' samples. DNA for the CDR3: TGTGCCAGCAGTTTCTTACCCCCAGGGACAGCTCGACCGCCTTTCTACAATGAGCAGTTCTTC. Protein product: CASSFLPPGTARPPFYNEQFF.